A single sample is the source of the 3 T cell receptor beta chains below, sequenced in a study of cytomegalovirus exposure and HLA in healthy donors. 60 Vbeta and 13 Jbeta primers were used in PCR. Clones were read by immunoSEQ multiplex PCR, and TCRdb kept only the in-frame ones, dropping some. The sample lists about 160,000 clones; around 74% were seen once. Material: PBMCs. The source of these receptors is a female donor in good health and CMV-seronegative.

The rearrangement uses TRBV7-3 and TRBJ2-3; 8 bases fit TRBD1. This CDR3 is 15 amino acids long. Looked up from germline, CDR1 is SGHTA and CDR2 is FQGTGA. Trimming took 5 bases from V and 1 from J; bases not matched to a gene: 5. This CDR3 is CASSTQGAGTDTQYF. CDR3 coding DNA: TGTGCCAGCAGCACCCAGGGGGCGGGCACAGATACGCAGTATTTT.

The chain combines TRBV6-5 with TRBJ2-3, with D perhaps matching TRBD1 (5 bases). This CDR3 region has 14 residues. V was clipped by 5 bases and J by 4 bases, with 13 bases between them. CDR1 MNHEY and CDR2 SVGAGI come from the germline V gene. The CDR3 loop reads CASSIGRVPDTQYF. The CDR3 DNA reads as TGTGCCAGCAGTATTGGCAGGGTCCCAGATACGCAGTATTTT.

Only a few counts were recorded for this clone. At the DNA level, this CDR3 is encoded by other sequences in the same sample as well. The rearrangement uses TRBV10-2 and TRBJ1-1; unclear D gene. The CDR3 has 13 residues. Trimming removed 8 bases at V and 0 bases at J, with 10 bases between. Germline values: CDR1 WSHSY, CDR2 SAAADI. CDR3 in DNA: TGCGCCAGCCGGGGAGGGCTGAACACTGAAGCTTTCTTT. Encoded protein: CASRGGLNTEAFF.